These T cell receptor beta chains were read from a single sample in a study of T cell responses to AZD1222 COVID-19 vaccine. Using immunoSEQ multiplex PCR, the repertoire was profiled, and TCRdb retains in-frame clones only, with some absent. This sample carries about 200,000 clones, more than 90% of them seen once, and the ten largest clones take less than 4%. The material sequenced was peripheral blood, taken 28 days after the second dose of the MenACWY control vaccine. These receptors all come from an adult who received the MenACWY meningococcal vaccine as a control. Each CDR3 is given with its conserved first and last residue. The order of the fields is D gene, J gene, clone size, V gene, CDR3 DNA, CDR3 protein. The D gene is left open where the match is weak. A row's size may be missing; if present it is once, few, many or a size class.

NA,TRBJ1-6,NA,TRBV7-9,TGTGCCAGCAGCTTTGGGGGGAATTCACCCCTCCACTTT,CASSFGGNSPLHF
NA,TRBJ2-3,NA,TRBV7-2,TGTGCCAGCAGCCCCCGGCAGTCGGCTACGCAGTATTTT,CASSPRQSATQYF
TRBD2,TRBJ2-3,NA,TRBV19,TGTGCCAGTAGTATGACTAGCGGGGGTGGCACAGATACGCAGTATTTT,CASSMTSGGGTDTQYF
TRBD2,TRBJ2-2,NA,TRBV3-1/TRBV3-2,TGTGCCAGCAGCCCGACTAGCGGGAATACCGGGGAGCTGTTTTTT,CASSPTSGNTGELFF
NA,TRBJ1-5,NA,TRBV19,TGTGCCAGTAGTCGTGGGAGAAATCAGCCCCAGCATTTT,CASSRGRNQPQHF
NA,TRBJ1-2,once,TRBV5-1,TGCGCCAGCAGGGACTCCTCTAACTATGGCTACACCTTC,CASRDSSNYGYTF
NA,TRBJ2-7,NA,TRBV24-1,TGTGCCACCAGTGATATCGACACGAACTACGAGCAGTACTTC,CATSDIDTNYEQYF
TRBD1,TRBJ1-2,NA,TRBV19,TGTGCCAGTAGTCCTGGACAGGGTCGGAGGAATCACTATGGCTACACCTTC,CASSPGQGRRNHYGYTF
NA,TRBJ1-5,NA,TRBV4-3,TGCGCCAGCAGCCAAGATAGGGATGGGTTTTATCAGCCCCAGCATTTT,CASSQDRDGFYQPQHF
NA,TRBJ2-1,once,TRBV19,TGTGCCAGTAGGGTCACGAGCAATGAGCAGTTCTTC,CASRVTSNEQFF
TRBD2,TRBJ2-1,once,TRBV24-1,TGTGCCACCAGTGATCCAGCGGGAGGGCGGTACAATGAGCAGTTCTTC,CATSDPAGGRYNEQFF
NA,TRBJ1-2,NA,TRBV4-3,TGCGCCAGCAGCCAAGAGTCAGGGGACGGCTACACCTTC,CASSQESGDGYTF
TRBD1,TRBJ1-5,NA,TRBV15,TGTGCCACCTCACAGGGACAGGGAGTGCCCCAGCATTTT,CATSQGQGVPQHF
TRBD1,TRBJ1-3,NA,TRBV3-1/TRBV3-2,TGTGCCAGCAGCCAAGGGGGACAGGGGGTCAACACCATATATTTT,CASSQGGQGVNTIYF
NA,TRBJ2-5,once,TRBV7-3,TGTGCCAGCAGCTTGACCCGGGGGGAGACCCAGTACTTC,CASSLTRGETQYF
TRBD2,TRBJ2-5,once,TRBV5-1,TGCGCCAGCAGCTTGAGTAGCGGGAGTAAAGAGACCCAGTACTTC,CASSLSSGSKETQYF
NA,TRBJ1-5,NA,TRBV21-1,TGTGCCAGCTCGAGGTCCGGGGGCCAGCCCCAGCATTTT,CASSRSGGQPQHF
NA,TRBJ2-7,NA,TRBV3-1/TRBV3-2,TGTGCCAGCAGCCAATTGGGGGCTGGGGAGCAGTACTTC,CASSQLGAGEQYF
NA,TRBJ2-7,NA,TRBV19,TGTGCCAGTAGTATGGGGGGGGCCGTTTCCTACGAGCAGTACTTC,CASSMGGAVSYEQYF
TRBD2,TRBJ2-1,NA,TRBV6-1,TGTGCCAGCAGTGAAGCGGTAGCGGGAGTCGAGCAGTTCTTC,CASSEAVAGVEQFF
TRBD2,TRBJ2-3,NA,TRBV7-2,TGTGCCAGCAGCTCAACTAGCGGGACAGATACGCAGTATTTT,CASSSTSGTDTQYF
TRBD1,TRBJ1-5,NA,TRBV28,TGTGCCAGCAGTCGGGACAGGGCACTTCAGCCCCAGCATTTT,CASSRDRALQPQHF
TRBD1,TRBJ2-2,NA,TRBV28,TGTGCCAGCATCGAACCATGGGGACAGGGGAACACCGGGGAGCTGTTTTTT,CASIEPWGQGNTGELFF
NA,TRBJ1-2,NA,TRBV7-2,TGTGCCAGCAGCTTAGGGCCTGGCACCTTGGGCTATGGCTACACCTTC,CASSLGPGTLGYGYTF
NA,TRBJ1-5,NA,TRBV28,TGTGCCAGCAGTTTTGACGGGAGCAATCAGCCCCAGCATTTT,CASSFDGSNQPQHF
TRBD1,TRBJ2-4,NA,TRBV5-4,TGTGCCAGCAGCTTGAACGTAGGACAGGGGAAGGCCATTCAGTACTTC,CASSLNVGQGKAIQYF
NA,TRBJ2-3,NA,TRBV5-4,TGTGCCAGCAGCCCCGACCCTGGGCCAGATACGCAGTATTTT,CASSPDPGPDTQYF
NA,TRBJ2-1,NA,TRBV20-1,TGCAGTGCAGGCAATGAGCAGTTCTTC,CSAGNEQFF
NA,TRBJ1-2,NA,TRBV12-3/TRBV12-4,TGTGCCAGCAGTTTATGGCAGGGCTATGGCTACACCTTC,CASSLWQGYGYTF
TRBD2,TRBJ2-1,NA,TRBV19,TGTGCCAGTAGTAAGACTAGCGGGTGGCGGGATGAGCAGTTCTTC,CASSKTSGWRDEQFF
NA,TRBJ2-1,NA,TRBV6-6,TGTGCCAGCAGTCCCCAACTTCCCTCGGATGAGCAGTTCTTC,CASSPQLPSDEQFF
NA,TRBJ1-4,NA,TRBV7-8,TGTGCCAGCAGCTACAGCCTGAAGGGCGTTAATGAAAAACTGTTTTTT,CASSYSLKGVNEKLFF
TRBD1,TRBJ2-7,NA,TRBV6-5,TGTGCCAGCAGTTTGGGGACAGGGGCCTACGAGCAGTACTTC,CASSLGTGAYEQYF
TRBD1,TRBJ1-6,NA,TRBV2,TGTGCCAGCAGGAGGGACAGCCCTGATTCACCCCTCCACTTT,CASRRDSPDSPLHF
TRBD1,TRBJ2-5,NA,TRBV25-1,TGTGCCAGCTCACACAGGGGACGAGAGACCCAGTACTTC,CASSHRGRETQYF
NA,TRBJ1-2,NA,TRBV28,TGTGCCAGCAGTTTATTTTTACAGAATAACTATGGCTACACCTTC,CASSLFLQNNYGYTF
NA,TRBJ2-7,NA,TRBV6-5,TGTGCCAGCAAGGGTGGACCTTCCTACGAGCAGTACTTC,CASKGGPSYEQYF
NA,TRBJ2-5,NA,TRBV19,TGTGCCAGTAGTATCGGCCTCAATGGAGAGACCCAGTACTTC,CASSIGLNGETQYF
NA,TRBJ2-1,NA,TRBV4-1,TGCGCCAGCAGCCAAGATATAGCCGGTAGCAATGAGCAGTTCTTC,CASSQDIAGSNEQFF
TRBD1,TRBJ1-1,NA,TRBV27,TGTGCCAGCAGTCGGGACAGGGGACTCGCGGGCACTGAGGCTTTCTTT,CASSRDRGLAGTEAFF
TRBD1,TRBJ1-5,once,TRBV6-2/TRBV6-3,TGTGCCAGCAGTCCCGACAGGGCCCCGCTAAGCAATCAGCCCCAGCATTTT,CASSPDRAPLSNQPQHF
TRBD2,TRBJ2-1,once,TRBV6-4,TGTGCCAGCAGTGCCTACGGACTAGCGGGAGGCTCCTCCTACAATGAGCAGTTCTTC,CASSAYGLAGGSSYNEQFF
NA,TRBJ1-1,once,TRBV28,TGTGCCAGCAGTTTAACGTTACAGGGCACTGAAGCTTTCTTT,CASSLTLQGTEAFF
NA,TRBJ1-2,NA,TRBV25-1,TGTGCCAGCAGTGAATACAGGGCTGCCGGCTACACCTTC,CASSEYRAAGYTF
NA,TRBJ2-1,NA,TRBV30,TGTGCCTGGAGTTGGAGGGACAATGAGCAGTTCTTC,CAWSWRDNEQFF